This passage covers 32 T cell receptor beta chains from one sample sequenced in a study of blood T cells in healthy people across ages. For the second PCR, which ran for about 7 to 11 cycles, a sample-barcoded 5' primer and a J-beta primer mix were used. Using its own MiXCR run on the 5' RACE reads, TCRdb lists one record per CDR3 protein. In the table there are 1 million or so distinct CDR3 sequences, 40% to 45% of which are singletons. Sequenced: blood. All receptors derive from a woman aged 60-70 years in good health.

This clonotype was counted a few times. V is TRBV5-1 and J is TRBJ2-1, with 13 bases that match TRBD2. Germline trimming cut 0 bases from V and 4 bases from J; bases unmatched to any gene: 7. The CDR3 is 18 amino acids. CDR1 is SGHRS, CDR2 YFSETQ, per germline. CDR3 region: CASSLAVLAGGRYNEQFF. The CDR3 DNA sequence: TGCGCCAGCAGCTTGGCCGTACTAGCGGGAGGGCGGTACAATGAGCAGTTCTTC.

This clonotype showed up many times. The CDR3 sequence: CASSLFGNEQFF. The CDR3, as DNA: TGCGCCAGCAGCTTGTTCGGGAATGAGCAGTTCTTC. This rearrangement joins TRBV5-1 to TRBJ2-1, with D unclear. In germline, CDR1 is SGHRS, CDR2 YFSETQ. The CDR3 is made up of 12 amino acids. V lost 1 base and J 7 bases, leaving 6 bases between the germline ends.

Written as DNA, the CDR3 is TGTGCCAGCAGTTCTTTCCCGCCCCATCTCCGGGACAATGAGCAGTTCTTC. This encodes CASSSFPPHLRDNEQFF. The rearrangement uses TRBV7-7 and TRBJ2-1; D gene unclear. Looked up from germline, CDR1 is SSHAT and CDR2 is FNYEAQ (reference sequence). This CDR3 comprises 17 residues. With 6 bases removed from V and 5 bases from J, the gap between germline ends came to 23 bases.

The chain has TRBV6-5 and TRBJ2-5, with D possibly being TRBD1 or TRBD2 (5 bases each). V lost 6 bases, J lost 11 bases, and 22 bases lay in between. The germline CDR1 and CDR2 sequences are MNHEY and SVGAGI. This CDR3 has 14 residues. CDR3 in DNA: TGTGCCAGCAGCCCCGGGACGGTTGACAATGAGCAGTACTTC. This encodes CASSPGTVDNEQYF.

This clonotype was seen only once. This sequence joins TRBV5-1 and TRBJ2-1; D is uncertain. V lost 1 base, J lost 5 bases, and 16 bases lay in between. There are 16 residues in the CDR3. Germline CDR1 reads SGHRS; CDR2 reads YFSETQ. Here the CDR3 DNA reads TGCGCCAGCAGCTTGTGGTCTTCTCTTACCGACAATGAGCAGTTCTTC. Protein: CASSLWSSLTDNEQFF.

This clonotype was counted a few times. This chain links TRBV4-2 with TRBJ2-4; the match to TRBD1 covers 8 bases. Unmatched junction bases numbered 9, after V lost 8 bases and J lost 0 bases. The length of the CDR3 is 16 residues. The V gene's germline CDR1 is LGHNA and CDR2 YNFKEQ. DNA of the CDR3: TGTGCCAGCGGAGAAGTCAGGGGGCTAGCCAAAAACATTCAGTACTTC. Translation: CASGEVRGLAKNIQYF.

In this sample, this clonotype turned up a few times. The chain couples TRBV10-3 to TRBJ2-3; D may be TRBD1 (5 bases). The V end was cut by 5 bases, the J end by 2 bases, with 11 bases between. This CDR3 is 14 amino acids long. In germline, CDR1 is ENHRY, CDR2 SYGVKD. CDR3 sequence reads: CAISLAGNTDTQYF. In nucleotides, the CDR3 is TGTGCCATCAGTCTCGCAGGGAACACAGATACGCAGTATTTT.

CDR3 protein: CASSLRDGWQETQYF. CDR3 sequence (DNA): TGTGCCAGCAGTTTAAGGGACGGGTGGCAAGAGACCCAGTACTTC. The chain employs TRBV12-3 or TRBV12-4 and TRBJ2-5; D might be TRBD1 or TRBD2, each matching 5 bases. The CDR3 loop spans 15 amino acids. Trimming cost V 2 bases and J 2 bases, with 12 bases left between them.

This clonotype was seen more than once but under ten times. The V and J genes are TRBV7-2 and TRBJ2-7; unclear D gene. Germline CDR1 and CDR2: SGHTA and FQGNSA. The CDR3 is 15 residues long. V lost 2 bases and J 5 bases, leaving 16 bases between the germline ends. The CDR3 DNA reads TGTGCCAGCAGCTTACAACAGATTATCTCGCACGAGCAGTACTTC. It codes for CASSLQQIISHEQYF.

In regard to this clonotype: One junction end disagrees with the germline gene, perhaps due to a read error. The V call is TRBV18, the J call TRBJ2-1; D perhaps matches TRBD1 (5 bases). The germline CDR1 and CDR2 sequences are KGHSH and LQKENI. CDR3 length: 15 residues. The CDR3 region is CASTPQVARRGEQFF. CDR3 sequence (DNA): TGTGCCAGCACACCACAGGTGGCCCGGCGAGGTGAGCAGTTCTTC.

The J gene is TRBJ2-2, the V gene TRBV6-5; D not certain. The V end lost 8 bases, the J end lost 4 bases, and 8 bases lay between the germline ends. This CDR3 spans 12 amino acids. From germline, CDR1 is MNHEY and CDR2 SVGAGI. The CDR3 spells CASGWGTGELFF. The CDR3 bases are TGTGCCAGCGGGTGGGGCACCGGGGAGCTGTTTTTT.

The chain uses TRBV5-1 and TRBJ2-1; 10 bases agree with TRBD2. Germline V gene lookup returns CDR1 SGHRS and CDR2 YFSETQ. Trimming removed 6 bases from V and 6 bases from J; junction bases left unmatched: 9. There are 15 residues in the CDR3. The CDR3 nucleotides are TGCGCCAGCATGCCCCGGACTAGCGGATCCAATGAGCAGTTCTTC. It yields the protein CASMPRTSGSNEQFF.

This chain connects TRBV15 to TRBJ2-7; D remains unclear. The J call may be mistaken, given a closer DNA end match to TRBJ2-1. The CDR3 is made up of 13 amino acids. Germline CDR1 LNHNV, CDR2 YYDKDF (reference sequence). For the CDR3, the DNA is TGTGCCACCAGCAGAGATATGTTCGCCGAGCAGTTCTTC. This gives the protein CATSRDMFAEQFF.

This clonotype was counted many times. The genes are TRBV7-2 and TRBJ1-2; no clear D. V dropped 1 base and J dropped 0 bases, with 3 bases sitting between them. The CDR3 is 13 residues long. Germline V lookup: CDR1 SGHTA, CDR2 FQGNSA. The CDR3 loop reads CASSLVSNYGYTF. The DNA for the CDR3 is TGTGCCAGCAGCTTAGTCTCTAACTATGGCTACACCTTC.

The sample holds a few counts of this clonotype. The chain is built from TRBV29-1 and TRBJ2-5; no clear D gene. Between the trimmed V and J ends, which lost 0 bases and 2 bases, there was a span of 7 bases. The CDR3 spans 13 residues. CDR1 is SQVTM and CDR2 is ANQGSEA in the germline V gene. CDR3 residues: CSVEDRLQETQYF. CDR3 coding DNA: TGCAGCGTTGAAGATAGGCTACAAGAGACCCAGTACTTC.

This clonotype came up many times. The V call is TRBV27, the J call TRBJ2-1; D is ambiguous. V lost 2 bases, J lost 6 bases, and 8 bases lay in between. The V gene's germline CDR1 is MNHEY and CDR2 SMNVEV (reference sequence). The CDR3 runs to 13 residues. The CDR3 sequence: CASSLRPLNEQFF. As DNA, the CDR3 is TGTGCCAGCAGTTTAAGACCTCTCAATGAGCAGTTCTTC.

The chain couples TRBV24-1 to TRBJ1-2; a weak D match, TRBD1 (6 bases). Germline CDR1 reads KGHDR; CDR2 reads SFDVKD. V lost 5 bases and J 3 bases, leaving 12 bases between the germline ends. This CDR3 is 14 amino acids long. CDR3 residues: CATSGRGSYYGYTF. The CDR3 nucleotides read TGTGCCACCAGTGGCAGGGGATCATACTATGGCTACACCTTC.

CDR3 DNA sequence: TGCAGTGCTAGAGATCGAGGGCTAGCGGGAAGGGTGAATGAGCAGTACTTC. Its protein product is CSARDRGLAGRVNEQYF. The rearrangement joins TRBV20-1 to TRBJ2-1, with 9 bases matching TRBD2. The J call may be incorrect, as the DNA end agrees better with TRBJ2-7. CDR3 length: 17 amino acids. Germline V gene data show CDR1 as DFQATT and CDR2 as SNEGSKA (reference sequence).

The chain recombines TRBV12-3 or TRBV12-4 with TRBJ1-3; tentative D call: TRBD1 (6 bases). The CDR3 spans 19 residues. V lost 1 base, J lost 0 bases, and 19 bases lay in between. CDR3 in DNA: TGTGCCAGCAGTTTAGTATTATCGGCAGGGGCTAGCTCTGGAAACACCATATATTTT. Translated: CASSLVLSAGASSGNTIYF.

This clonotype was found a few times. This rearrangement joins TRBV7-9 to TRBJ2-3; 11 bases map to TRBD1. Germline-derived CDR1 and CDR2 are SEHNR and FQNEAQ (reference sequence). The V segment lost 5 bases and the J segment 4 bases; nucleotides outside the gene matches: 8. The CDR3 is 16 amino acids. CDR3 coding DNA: TGTGCCAGCAGCCCACAGGACAGGGGGCCATCAGATACGCAGTATTTT. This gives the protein CASSPQDRGPSDTQYF.

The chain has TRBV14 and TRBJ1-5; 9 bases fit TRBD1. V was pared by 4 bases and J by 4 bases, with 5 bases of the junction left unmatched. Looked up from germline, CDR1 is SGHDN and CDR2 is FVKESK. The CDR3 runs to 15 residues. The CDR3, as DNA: TGTGCCAGCAGCCCGGGTGGGACAGGGAATCAGCCCCAGCATTTT. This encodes CASSPGGTGNQPQHF.

The CDR3 nucleotides read TGCGCCAGCAGCCAATTAGGTGTGGGGGTCAGCAATGAGCAGTTCTTC. The encoded protein is CASSQLGVGVSNEQFF. The V gene is TRBV4-1, the J gene TRBJ2-1; D may be TRBD1 or TRBD2 (5 bases each). Germline CDR1 reads MGHRA; CDR2 reads YSYEKL. Trimming shortened V by 2 bases and J by 6 bases, and 17 bases separated the two germline ends. This CDR3 is built from 16 residues.

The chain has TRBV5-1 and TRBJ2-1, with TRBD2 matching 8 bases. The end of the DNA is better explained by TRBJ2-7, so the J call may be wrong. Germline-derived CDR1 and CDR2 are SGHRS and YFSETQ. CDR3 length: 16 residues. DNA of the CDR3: TGCGCCAGCAGCTCATCTAGCGGGTCATCCTACAATGAGCAGTACTTC. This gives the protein CASSSSSGSSYNEQYF.

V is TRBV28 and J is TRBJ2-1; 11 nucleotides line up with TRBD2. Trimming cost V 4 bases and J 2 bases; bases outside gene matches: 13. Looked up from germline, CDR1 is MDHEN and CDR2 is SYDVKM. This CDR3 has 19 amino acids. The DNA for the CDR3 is TGTGCCAGCAGTTCACTCAACCCCTTAGCGGGAGGGACCTACAATGAGCAGTTCTTC. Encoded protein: CASSSLNPLAGGTYNEQFF.

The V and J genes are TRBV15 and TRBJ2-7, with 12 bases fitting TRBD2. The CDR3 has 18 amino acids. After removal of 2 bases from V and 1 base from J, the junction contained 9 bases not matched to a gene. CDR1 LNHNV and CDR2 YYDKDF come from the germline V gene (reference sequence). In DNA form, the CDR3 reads TGTGCCACCAGCAGACCTGGACTAGCGGGACGAAAGTCCTACGAGCAGTACTTC. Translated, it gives CATSRPGLAGRKSYEQYF.

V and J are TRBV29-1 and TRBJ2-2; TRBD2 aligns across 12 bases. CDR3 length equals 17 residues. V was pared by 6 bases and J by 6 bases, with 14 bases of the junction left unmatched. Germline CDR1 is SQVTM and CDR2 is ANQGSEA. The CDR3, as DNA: TGCAGCGTCCTGGGTACTAGCGGGAGGTCCACTCCCGGGGAGCTGTTTTTT. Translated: CSVLGTSGRSTPGELFF.

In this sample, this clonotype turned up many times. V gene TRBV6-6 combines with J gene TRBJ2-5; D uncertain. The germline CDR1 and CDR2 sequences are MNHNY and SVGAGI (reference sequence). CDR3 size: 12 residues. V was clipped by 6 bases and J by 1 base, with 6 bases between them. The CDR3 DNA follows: TGTGCCAGCAGGGGGTCCCAAGAGACCCAGTACTTC. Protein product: CASRGSQETQYF.

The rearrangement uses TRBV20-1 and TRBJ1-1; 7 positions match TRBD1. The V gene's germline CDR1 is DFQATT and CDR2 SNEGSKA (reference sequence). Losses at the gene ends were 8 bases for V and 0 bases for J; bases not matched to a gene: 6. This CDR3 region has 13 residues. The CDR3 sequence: CSTTGMLNTEAFF. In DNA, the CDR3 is TGCAGTACGACAGGGATGTTGAACACTGAAGCTTTCTTT.

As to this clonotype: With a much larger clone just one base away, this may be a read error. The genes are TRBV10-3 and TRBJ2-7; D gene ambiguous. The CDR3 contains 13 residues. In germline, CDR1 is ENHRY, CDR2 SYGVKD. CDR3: CATSESVGYEQYF. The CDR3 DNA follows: TGTGCCACCAGTGAGTCGGTGGGCTACGAGCAGTACTTC.

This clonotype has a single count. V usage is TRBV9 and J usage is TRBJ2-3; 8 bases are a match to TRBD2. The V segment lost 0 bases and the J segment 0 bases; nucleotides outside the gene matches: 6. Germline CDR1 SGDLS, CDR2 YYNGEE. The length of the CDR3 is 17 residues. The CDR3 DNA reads TGTGCCAGCAGCGTAGACATAGCGGGATTAAGCACAGATACGCAGTATTTT. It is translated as CASSVDIAGLSTDTQYF. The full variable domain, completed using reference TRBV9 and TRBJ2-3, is DSGVTQTPKHLITATGQRVTLRCSPRSGDLSVYWYQQSLDQGLQFLIQYYNGEERAKGNILERFSAQQFPDLHSELNLSSLELGDSALYFCASSVDIAGLSTDTQYFGPGTRLTVL.

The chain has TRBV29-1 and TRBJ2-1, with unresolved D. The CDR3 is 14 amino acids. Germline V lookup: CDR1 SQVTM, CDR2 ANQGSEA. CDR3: CTALGVVAYNEQFF. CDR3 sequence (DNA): TGCACCGCGTTGGGTGTGGTTGCCTACAATGAGCAGTTCTTC.

The CDR3 DNA reads TGTGCCAGCAGTATGGACAGGGCACAAGAGACCCAGTACTTC. As protein: CASSMDRAQETQYF. The J gene is TRBJ2-5, the V gene TRBV28; 8 bases fit TRBD1. J lost 2 bases, V lost 5 bases, and 4 bases had no gene match. CDR3 size: 14 residues. Per germline, CDR1 MDHEN and CDR2 SYDVKM.